These 3 T cell receptor beta chains were sequenced from one sample in a study of Ad26.COV2.S vaccination and SARS-CoV-2 variants. Specified treatment: 15 to 20 received Ad26.COV2.S at low or high dose, single or two shots; roughly 5 received placebo; per-sample allocation not given. Sample collection was performed on day 63 after the first vaccine or placebo injection. Here immunoSEQ multiplex PCR was the method, and the copy in TCRdb shows in-frame clones only, minus some. Of around 370,000 clones in the sample, about 88% were seen once. This sample comprised peripheral blood, obtained in a trial of Ad26.COV2.S vaccine versus placebo. The receptors were gathered from a person aged 18-60 years who received the Ad26.COV2.S COVID-19 vaccine or a placebo.

The chain combines TRBV5-1 with TRBJ1-2; the D gene is possibly TRBD1 (5 bases). Per the germline V gene, CDR1 is SGHRS and CDR2 is YFSETQ. With 4 bases removed from V and 4 bases from J, the gap between germline ends came to 17 bases. The CDR3 is 15 residues long. This CDR3 is CASSVDGGKSYGYTF. In nucleotides, the CDR3 is TGCGCCAGCAGCGTGGATGGGGGGAAGAGCTATGGCTACACCTTC.

Comments on this clone: At the DNA level, this CDR3 is encoded by other sequences in the same sample as well. The J gene is TRBJ2-1, the V gene TRBV3-1 (or the pseudogene TRBV3-2); D ambiguous. This CDR3 contains 12 residues. Germline assignment: CDR1 LGHDT and CDR2 YNNKEL (reference sequence). V dropped 3 bases and J dropped 4 bases, with 4 bases sitting between them. The CDR3 nucleotides are TGTGCCAGCAGCCAGGAATACAATGAGCAGTTCTTC. Translated: CASSQEYNEQFF.

J is TRBJ2-1 and V is TRBV5-6; tentatively, D is TRBD1 (5 bases). The CDR3 loop spans 15 amino acids. Trimming pared 0 bases from V and 5 bases from J, leaving 12 bases between. Germline CDR1 and CDR2: SGHDT and YYEEEE. CDR3 coding DNA: TGTGCCAGCAGCTTGGTTCAGGGTCGCAACAATGAGCAGTTCTTC. Encoded protein: CASSLVQGRNNEQFF.